This T cell receptor beta chain came from a study of OX40 agonist ivuxolimab in advanced cancers. The wider study: Partial response was recorded in three patients: one hepatocellular carcinoma and two cutaneous melanoma cases.

A remark on this clone: Its antigen is undetermined.

Notes on the study in general: Averaging showed that CD8+ T cells had more expanded clones than CD4+ did. By week 6 at 0.1 to 3.0 mg/kg, blood CD4+ and CD8+ T cells had expanded clonally. Among the lowest levels of clonal expansion were found in partial responders at 0.1-3.0 mg/kg.

Method: immunoSEQ multiplex PCR; TCRdb's copy keeps in-frame clones and lacks some. In the table there are roughly 73,000 clones, 88% of which are singletons. This CDR3 contains 16 residues. Germline trimming cut 2 bases from V and 2 bases from J; bases unmatched to any gene: 1. Germline assignment: CDR1 SGDLS and CDR2 YYNGEE. The clonotype was recovered from an adult with an advanced solid tumor such as melanoma, head and neck, liver or kidney cancer. The rearrangement uses TRBV9 and TRBJ2-6, with 10 bases that match TRBD1. The material was CD4+ or CD8+ T cells sorted from blood, obtained in a trial of the OX40 agonist ivuxolimab. In DNA, the CDR3 is TGTGCCAGCAGCGTGACAGGGGGCGCTGGGGCCAACGTCCTGACTTTC. Residues: CASSVTGGAGANVLTF.